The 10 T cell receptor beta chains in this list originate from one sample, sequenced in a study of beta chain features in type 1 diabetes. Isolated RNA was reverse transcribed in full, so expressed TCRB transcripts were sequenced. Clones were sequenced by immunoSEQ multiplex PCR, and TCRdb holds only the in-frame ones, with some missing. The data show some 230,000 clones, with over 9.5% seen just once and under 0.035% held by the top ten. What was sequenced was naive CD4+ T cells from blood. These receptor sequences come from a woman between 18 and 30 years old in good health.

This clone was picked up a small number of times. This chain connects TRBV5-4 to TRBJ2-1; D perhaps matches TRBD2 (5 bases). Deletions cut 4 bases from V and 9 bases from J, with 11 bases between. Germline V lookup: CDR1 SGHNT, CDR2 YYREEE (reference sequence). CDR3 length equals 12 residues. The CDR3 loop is CASSRTGSEQFF. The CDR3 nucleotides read TGTGCCAGCAGCCGGACTGGCTCTGAGCAGTTCTTC.

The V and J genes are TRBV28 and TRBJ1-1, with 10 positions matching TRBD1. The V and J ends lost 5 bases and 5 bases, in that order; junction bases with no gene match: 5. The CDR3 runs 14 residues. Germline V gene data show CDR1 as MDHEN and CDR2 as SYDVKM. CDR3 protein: CASSPGQGLTEAFF. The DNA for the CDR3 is TGTGCCAGCAGTCCGGGACAGGGGTTAACTGAAGCTTTCTTT.

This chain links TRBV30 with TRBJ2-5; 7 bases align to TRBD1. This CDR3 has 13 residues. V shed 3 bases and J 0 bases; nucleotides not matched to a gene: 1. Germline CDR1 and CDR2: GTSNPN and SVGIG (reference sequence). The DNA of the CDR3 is TGTGCCTGGAGACAGGGGTACCAAGAGACCCAGTACTTC. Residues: CAWRQGYQETQYF.

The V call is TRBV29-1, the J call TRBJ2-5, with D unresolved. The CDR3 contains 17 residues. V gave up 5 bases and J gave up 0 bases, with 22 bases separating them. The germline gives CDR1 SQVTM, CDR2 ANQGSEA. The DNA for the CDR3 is TGCAGCGTTCCATCCCAACAGACAATCTCGTACCAAGAGACCCAGTACTTC. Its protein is CSVPSQQTISYQETQYF.

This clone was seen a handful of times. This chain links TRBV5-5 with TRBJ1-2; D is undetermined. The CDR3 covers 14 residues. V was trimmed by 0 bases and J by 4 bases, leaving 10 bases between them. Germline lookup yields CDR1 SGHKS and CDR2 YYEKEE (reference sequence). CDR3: CASSLVGPGYGYTF. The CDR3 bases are TGTGCCAGCAGCTTGGTGGGCCCCGGCTATGGCTACACCTTC. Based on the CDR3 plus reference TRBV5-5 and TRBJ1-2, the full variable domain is DAGVTQSPTHLIKTRGQQVTLRCSPISGHKSVSWYQQVLGQGPQFIFQYYEKEERGRGNFPDRFSARQFPNYSSELNVNALLLGDSALYLCASSLVGPGYGYTFGSGTRLTVV.

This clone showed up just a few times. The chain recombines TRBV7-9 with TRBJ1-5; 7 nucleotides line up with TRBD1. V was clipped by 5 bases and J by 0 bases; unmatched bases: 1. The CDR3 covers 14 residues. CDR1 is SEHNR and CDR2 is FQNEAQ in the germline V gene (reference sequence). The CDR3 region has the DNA TGTGCCAGCAGCGACAGGGATAGCAATCAGCCCCAGCATTTT. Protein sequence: CASSDRDSNQPQHF.

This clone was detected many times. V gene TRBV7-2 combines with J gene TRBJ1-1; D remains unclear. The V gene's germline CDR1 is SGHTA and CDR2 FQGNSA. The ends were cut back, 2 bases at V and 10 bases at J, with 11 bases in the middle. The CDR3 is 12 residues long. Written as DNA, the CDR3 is TGTGCCAGCAGCTTACGTCCGGCGGTAGCTTTCTTT. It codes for CASSLRPAVAFF.

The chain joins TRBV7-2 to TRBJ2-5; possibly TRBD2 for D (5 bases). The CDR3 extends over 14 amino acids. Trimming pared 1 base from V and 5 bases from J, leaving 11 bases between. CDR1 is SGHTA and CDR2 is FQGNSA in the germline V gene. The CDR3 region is CASSLVLVRETQYF. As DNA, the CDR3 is TGTGCCAGCAGCTTAGTACTAGTACGGGAGACCCAGTACTTC.

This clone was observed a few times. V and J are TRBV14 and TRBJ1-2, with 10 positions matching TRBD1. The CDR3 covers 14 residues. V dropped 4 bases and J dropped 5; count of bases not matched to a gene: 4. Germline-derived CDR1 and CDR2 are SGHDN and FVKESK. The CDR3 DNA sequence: TGTGCCAGCAGCCGGGACAGGGGCATATATGGCTACACCTTC. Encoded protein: CASSRDRGIYGYTF. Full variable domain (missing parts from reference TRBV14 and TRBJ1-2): EAGVTQFPSHSVIEKGQTVTLRCDPISGHDNLYWYRRVMGKEIKFLLHFVKESKQDESGMPNNRFLAERTGGTYSTLKVQPAELEDSGVYFCASSRDRGIYGYTFGSGTRLTVV.

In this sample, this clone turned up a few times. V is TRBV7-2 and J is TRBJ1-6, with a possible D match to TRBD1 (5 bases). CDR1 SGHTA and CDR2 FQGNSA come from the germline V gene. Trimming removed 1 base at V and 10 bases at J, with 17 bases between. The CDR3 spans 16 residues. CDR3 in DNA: TGTGCCAGCAGCTTAGACACTGGGGGGGTATGGTCACCCCTCCACTTT. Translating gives CASSLDTGGVWSPLHF.